The 10 T cell receptor beta chains below were found in one sample sequenced in a study of control samples from healthy donors and cancer patients. Produced via immunoSEQ multiplex PCR; TCRdb's table is partial and in-frame only. This sample carries 150,000 to 200,000 clones, 91% of them seen once, and the ten largest clones take about 2.1%. The material sequenced was blood. These receptors all come from a woman between 40 and 50 years old in good health.

This sequence joins TRBV6-5 and TRBJ2-7; D tentatively reads TRBD1 or TRBD2 (7 bases each). V dropped 6 bases and J dropped 3 bases, with 15 bases sitting between them. The CDR3 is 14 amino acids. Per germline, CDR1 MNHEY and CDR2 SVGAGI. Written as DNA, the CDR3 is TGTGCCAGCAGAAGACAGGGAGGGGACTACGAGCAGTACTTC. It is translated as CASRRQGGDYEQYF.

The sample holds a few counts of this clone. The V and J genes are TRBV5-1 and TRBJ2-6, with unresolved D. Trimming left V 4 bases short and J 2 bases short, with 7 bases between. CDR3 length: 14 amino acids. The germline CDR1 and CDR2 sequences are SGHRS and YFSETQ. In DNA, the CDR3 is TGCGCCAGCAGCACTCTCCCTGGGGCCAACGTCCTGACTTTC. Translating gives CASSTLPGANVLTF.

The rearrangement links TRBV15 to TRBJ2-3; TRBD1 is a possible D gene (6 bases). Trimming removed 3 bases from V and 10 bases from J, with 17 bases in between. The CDR3 contains 14 residues. Germline loops: CDR1 LNHNV, CDR2 YYDKDF (reference sequence). This CDR3 reads CATSRSTGVAPQYF. The CDR3 region has the DNA TGTGCCACCAGCAGGTCGACAGGAGTGGCTCCGCAGTATTTT.

The V call is TRBV5-4, the J call TRBJ2-7; D perhaps matches TRBD2 (6 bases). The CDR3 spans 19 residues. Per the germline V gene, CDR1 is SGHNT and CDR2 is YYREEE (reference sequence). Between the trimmed V and J ends, which lost 4 bases and 3 bases, there was a span of 29 bases. In nucleotides, the CDR3 is TGTGCCAGCAGCCTCTACGGGAGCCACTATAGTGACGGGGGCTACGAGCAGTACTTC. It is translated as CASSLYGSHYSDGGYEQYF.

This chain links TRBV3-1 (or the pseudogene TRBV3-2) with TRBJ2-3, with TRBD2 identical over 7 bases. V lost 5 bases, J lost 2 bases, and 10 bases stayed unmatched. CDR1 and CDR2 from the germline V gene are LGHDT and YNNKEL (reference sequence). CDR3 length equals 16 residues. In DNA, the CDR3 is TGTGCCAGCAGCTCCGAGCGGGGCAGCCTCACAGATACGCAGTATTTT. Translated: CASSSERGSLTDTQYF.

The gene calls are TRBV24-1 and TRBJ2-2, with TRBD1 matching 7 bases. Germline trimming cut 12 bases from V and 1 base from J; bases unmatched to any gene: 4. The CDR3 loop spans 13 amino acids. Germline V CDR1 and CDR2: KGHDR, SFDVKD. CDR3 residues: CAAGTENTGELFF. DNA of the CDR3: TGTGCCGCCGGGACAGAGAACACCGGGGAGCTGTTTTTT.

The chain uses TRBV27 and TRBJ2-1; 9 positions match TRBD2. CDR1 and CDR2 (germline): MNHEY, SMNVEV (reference sequence). The J segment lost 4 bases and the V segment lost 6 bases, leaving 7 bases of the junction unmatched. CDR3 length equals 15 residues. Written as DNA, the CDR3 is TGTGCCAGCAGCCGAGCGCTAGCGGGGTACAATGAGCAGTTCTTC. It codes for CASSRALAGYNEQFF.

V gene TRBV20-1 combines with J gene TRBJ1-2; D remains ambiguous. CDR1 DFQATT and CDR2 SNEGSKA come from the germline V gene (reference sequence). The V and J ends lost 3 bases and 6 bases respectively, with 11 bases between them. CDR3 size: 12 residues. CDR3 region: CSASEGFDGYTF. The CDR3 nucleotides are TGCAGTGCTAGTGAAGGATTTGATGGCTACACCTTC.

The chain joins TRBV19 to TRBJ1-2, with 7 positions matching TRBD1. This CDR3 has 14 residues. J was trimmed by 3 bases and V by 8 bases; bases with no gene match: 9. From germline, CDR1 is LNHDA and CDR2 SQIVND (reference sequence). For the CDR3, the DNA is TGTGCCAGTTCGAGAGGGGGCTTCGACTATGGCTACACCTTC. Amino acid sequence: CASSRGGFDYGYTF.

This chain connects TRBV5-1 to TRBJ2-1; 8 nucleotides align to TRBD2. V trimming: 4 bases; J trimming: 8 bases; junction bases outside the gene matches: 11. CDR1 SGHRS and CDR2 YFSETQ come from the germline V gene. The CDR3 extends over 15 amino acids. CDR3 DNA sequence: TGCGCCAGCAGCCTTAGACTAGCGAGAGGGGATGAGCAGTTCTTC. The encoded protein is CASSLRLARGDEQFF.